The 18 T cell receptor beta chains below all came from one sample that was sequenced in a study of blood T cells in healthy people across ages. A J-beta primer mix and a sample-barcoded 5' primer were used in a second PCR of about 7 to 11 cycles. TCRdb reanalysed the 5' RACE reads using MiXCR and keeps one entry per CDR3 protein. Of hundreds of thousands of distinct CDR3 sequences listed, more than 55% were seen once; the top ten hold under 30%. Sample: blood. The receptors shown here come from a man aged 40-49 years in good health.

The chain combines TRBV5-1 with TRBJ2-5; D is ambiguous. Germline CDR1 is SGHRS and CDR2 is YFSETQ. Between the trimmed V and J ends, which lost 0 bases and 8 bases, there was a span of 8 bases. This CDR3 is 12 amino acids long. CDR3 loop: CASSLETGTQYF. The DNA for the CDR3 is TGCGCCAGCAGCTTGGAAACCGGAACCCAGTACTTC.

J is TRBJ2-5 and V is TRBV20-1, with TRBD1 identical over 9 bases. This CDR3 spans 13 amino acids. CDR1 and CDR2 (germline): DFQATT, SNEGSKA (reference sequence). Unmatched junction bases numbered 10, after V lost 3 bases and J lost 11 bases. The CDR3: CSASRDRAGEQYF. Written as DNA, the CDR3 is TGCAGTGCTAGCCGGGACAGGGCTGGGGAGCAGTACTTC.

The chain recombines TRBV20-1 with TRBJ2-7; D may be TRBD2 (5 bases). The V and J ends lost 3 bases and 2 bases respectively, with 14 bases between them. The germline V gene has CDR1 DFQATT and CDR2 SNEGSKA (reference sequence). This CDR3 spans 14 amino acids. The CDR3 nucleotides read TGCAGTGCTAGGGCTATCGGGATGGCCTACGAGCAGTACTTC. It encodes CSARAIGMAYEQYF.

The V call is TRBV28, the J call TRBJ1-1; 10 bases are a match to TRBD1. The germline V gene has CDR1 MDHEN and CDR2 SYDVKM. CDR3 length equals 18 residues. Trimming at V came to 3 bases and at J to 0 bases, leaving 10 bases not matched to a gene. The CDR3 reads CASSFPVTGGFMNTEAFF. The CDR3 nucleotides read TGTGCCAGCAGTTTCCCCGTGACAGGGGGCTTCATGAACACTGAAGCTTTCTTT.

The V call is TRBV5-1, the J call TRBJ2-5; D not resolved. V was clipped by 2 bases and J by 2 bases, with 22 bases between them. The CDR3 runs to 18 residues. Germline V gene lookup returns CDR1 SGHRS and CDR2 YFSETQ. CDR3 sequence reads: CASSFGKVGQLTQETQYF. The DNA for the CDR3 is TGCGCCAGCAGCTTCGGAAAGGTTGGTCAGTTGACACAAGAGACCCAGTACTTC.

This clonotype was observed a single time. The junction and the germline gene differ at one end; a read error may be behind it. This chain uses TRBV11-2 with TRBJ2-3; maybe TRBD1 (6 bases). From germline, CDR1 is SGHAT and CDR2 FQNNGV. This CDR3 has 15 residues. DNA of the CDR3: TGTGCGAGCAGCTTAGGTTACAGGGAGACGGATACGCAGTATTTT. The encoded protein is CASSLGYRETDTQYF. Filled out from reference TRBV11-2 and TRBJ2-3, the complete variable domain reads EAGVAQSPRYKIIEKRQSVAFWCNPISGHATLYWYQQILGQGPKLLIQFQNNGVVDDSQLPKDRFSAERLKGVDSTLKIQPAKLEDSAVYLCASSLGYRETDTQYFGPGTRLTVL.

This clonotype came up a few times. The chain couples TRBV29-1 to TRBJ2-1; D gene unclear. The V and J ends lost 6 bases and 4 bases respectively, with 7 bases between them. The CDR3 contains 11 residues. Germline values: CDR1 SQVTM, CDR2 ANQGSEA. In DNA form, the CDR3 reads TGCAGCGTCACAGTTTACAATGAGCAGTTCTTC. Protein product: CSVTVYNEQFF.

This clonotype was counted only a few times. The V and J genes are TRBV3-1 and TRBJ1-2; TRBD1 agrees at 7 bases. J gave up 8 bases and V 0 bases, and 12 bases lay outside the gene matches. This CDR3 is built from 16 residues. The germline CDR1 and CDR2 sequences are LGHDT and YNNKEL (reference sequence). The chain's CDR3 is CASSQEVGTAHGGYTF. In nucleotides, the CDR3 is TGTGCCAGCAGCCAAGAGGTGGGGACAGCGCATGGGGGCTACACCTTC.

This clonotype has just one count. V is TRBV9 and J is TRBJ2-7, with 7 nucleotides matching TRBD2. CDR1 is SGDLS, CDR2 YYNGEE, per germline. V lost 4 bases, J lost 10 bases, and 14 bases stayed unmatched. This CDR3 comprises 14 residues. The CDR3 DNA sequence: TGTGCCAGCAGCCCCTCGGGGACTACAAGCACCCAGTACTTC. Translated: CASSPSGTTSTQYF.

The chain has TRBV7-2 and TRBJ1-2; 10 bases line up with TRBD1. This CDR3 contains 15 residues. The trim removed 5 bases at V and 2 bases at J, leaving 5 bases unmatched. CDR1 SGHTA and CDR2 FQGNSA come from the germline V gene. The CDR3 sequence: CASSRGTGENYGYTF. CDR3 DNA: TGTGCCAGCAGCCGAGGGACAGGGGAGAACTATGGCTACACCTTC.

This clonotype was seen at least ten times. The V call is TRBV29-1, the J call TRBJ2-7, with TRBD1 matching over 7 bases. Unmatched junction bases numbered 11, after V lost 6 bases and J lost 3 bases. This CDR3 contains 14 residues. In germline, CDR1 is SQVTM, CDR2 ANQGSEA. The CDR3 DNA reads TGCAGCGTGGTATGGGACAGCCATTTCTACGAGCAGTACTTC. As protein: CSVVWDSHFYEQYF.

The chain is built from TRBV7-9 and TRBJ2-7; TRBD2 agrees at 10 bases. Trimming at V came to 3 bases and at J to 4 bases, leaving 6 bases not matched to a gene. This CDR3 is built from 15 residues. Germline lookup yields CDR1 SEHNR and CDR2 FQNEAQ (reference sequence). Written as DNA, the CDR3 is TGTGCCAGCAGCTTCCCTGGACTAGCGGTTTACGAGCAGTACTTC. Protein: CASSFPGLAVYEQYF.

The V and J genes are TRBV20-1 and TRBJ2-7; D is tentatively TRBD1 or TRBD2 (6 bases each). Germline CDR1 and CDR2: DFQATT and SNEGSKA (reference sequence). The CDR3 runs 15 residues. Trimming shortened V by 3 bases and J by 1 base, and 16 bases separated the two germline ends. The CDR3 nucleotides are TGCAGTGCTAGCCCCCTCCAGGGGAGGTCCTACGAGCAGTACTTC. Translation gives CSASPLQGRSYEQYF.

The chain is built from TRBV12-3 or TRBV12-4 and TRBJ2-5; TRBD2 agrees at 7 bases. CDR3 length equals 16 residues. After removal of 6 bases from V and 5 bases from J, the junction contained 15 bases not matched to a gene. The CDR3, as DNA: TGTGCCAGCAGCCCCTACGCCCGGCGGGAGAGGGAGACCCAGTACTTC. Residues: CASSPYARRERETQYF.

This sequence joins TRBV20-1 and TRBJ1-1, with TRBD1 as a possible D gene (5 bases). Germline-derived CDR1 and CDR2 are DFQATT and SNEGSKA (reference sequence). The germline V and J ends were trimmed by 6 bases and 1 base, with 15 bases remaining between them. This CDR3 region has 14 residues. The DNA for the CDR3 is TGCAGTGCCACGGGGTCCGACAGGAACACTGAAGCTTTCTTT. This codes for CSATGSDRNTEAFF.

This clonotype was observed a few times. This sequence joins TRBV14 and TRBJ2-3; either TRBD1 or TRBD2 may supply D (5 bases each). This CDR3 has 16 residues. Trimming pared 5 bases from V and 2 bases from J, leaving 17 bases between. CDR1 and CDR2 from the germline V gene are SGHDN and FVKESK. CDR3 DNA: TGTGCCAGCAGCGGACAAGAGCGGTTTCTCACAGATACGCAGTATTTT. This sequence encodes CASSGQERFLTDTQYF.

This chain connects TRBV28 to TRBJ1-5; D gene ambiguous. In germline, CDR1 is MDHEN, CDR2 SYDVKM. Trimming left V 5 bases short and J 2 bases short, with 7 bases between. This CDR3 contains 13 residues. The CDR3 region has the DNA TGTGCCAGCAGTGCCGACGGCAATCAGCCCCAGCATTTT. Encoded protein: CASSADGNQPQHF.

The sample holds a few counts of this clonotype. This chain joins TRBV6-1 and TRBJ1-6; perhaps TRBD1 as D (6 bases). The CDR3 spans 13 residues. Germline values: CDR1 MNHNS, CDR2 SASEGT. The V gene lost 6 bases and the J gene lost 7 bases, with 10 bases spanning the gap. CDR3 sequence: CASRRTENSPLHF. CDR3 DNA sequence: TGTGCCAGCAGACGGACAGAAAATTCACCCCTCCACTTT.